This TCR beta chain stems from a study of blood T cell repertoires in COVID-19. Across the whole study: COVID-19 samples collected from the United States, Italy and Spain covered acute and convalescent phases. PBMCs, B-cell-depleted T cells, or T cells provided the cDNA or gDNA that made up the material.

The V gene lost 3 bases and the J gene lost 5 bases, with 11 bases spanning the gap. Germline loops: CDR1 SGHRS, CDR2 YFSETQ. The CDR3 has 13 residues. Original processing notes: How many nucleated cells were present was estimated from reference gene primer amplification. Some clones are missing from TCRdb's copy, which holds only in-frame ones; the method was immunoSEQ multiplex PCR. V and J calls plus clone size are reproduced from that table; the DNA served to infer D and trimming. The profile shows some 270,000 clones, around nine tenths of them singletons. This TCR was sampled from a man in his thirties or forties with acute or convalescent COVID-19. This chain connects TRBV5-1 to TRBJ2-5; D is perhaps TRBD2 (6 bases). The sequencing sample was made of peripheral blood. CDR3 DNA sequence: TGCGCCAGCAGCTCGGGGACTTGGGAGACCCAGTACTTC. This gives the protein CASSSGTWETQYF.